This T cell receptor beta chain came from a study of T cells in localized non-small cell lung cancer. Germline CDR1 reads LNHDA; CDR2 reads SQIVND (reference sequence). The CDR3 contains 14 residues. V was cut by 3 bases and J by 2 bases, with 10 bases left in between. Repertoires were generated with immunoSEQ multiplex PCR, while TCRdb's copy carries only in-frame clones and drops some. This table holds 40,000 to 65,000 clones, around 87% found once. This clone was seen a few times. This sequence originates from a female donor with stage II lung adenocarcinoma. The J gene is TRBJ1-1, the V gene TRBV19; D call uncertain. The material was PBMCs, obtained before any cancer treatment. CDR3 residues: CASSIAAGNTEAFF. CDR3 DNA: TGTGCCAGTAGTATCGCGGCGGGAAACACTGAAGCTTTCTTT.